Shown below are 28 T cell receptor beta chains from a single sample sequenced in a study of T-cell reconstitution after alpha-beta-depleted transplantation in children. Unique molecular identifiers were incorporated when the TCRbeta library was constructed. TCRdb called the PCR reads again in MiXCR, with one record for every CDR3 protein. The sample comprises about 900,000 distinct CDR3 sequences, roughly 29% of which are singletons, and over 25% rests with the top ten. Sample: PBMCs, mostly from graft donor cells, taken 360 days after TCRalphabeta/CD19-depleted stem cell transplant. The receptors originated from a boy in the first two years of life who had a stem cell transplant for SCID, so the T cells may come from the graft donor.

The V call is TRBV10-3, the J call TRBJ2-3, with D unclear. Per germline, CDR1 ENHRY and CDR2 SYGVKD. Trimming took 4 bases from V and 0 from J, leaving 8 bases between them. This CDR3 spans 14 amino acids. CDR3 DNA: TGTGCCATCAGTGGGCCGACAAGCACAGATACGCAGTATTTT. Translating it yields CAISGPTSTDTQYF.

The J gene is TRBJ1-1, the V gene TRBV24-1, with a weak D call TRBD1 (5 bases). Deletions cut 7 bases from V and 3 bases from J, with 14 bases between. CDR3 size: 14 residues. Germline-derived CDR1 and CDR2 are KGHDR and SFDVKD. The CDR3 coding sequence is TGTGCCACCAGCCGGGGACTTTTGGACACTGAAGCTTTCTTT. Its translation: CATSRGLLDTEAFF.

The chain uses TRBV7-8 and TRBJ2-3; TRBD1 agrees at 7 bases. Trimming cost V 3 bases and J 0 bases; bases outside gene matches: 9. CDR3 size: 17 residues. Germline CDR1 SGHVS, CDR2 FQNEAQ. The CDR3 loop is CASSFRDSLSSTDTQYF. In nucleotides, the CDR3 is TGTGCCAGCAGCTTCCGGGACAGCCTTTCTAGCACAGATACGCAGTATTTT.

This clonotype was found many times. V gene TRBV4-1 combines with J gene TRBJ2-7; D gene ambiguous. The CDR3 consists of 14 residues. Germline V gene lookup returns CDR1 MGHRA and CDR2 YSYEKL. The ends were cut back, 3 bases at V and 0 bases at J, with 9 bases in the middle. The CDR3: CASSQLALSYEQYF. The DNA of the CDR3 is TGCGCCAGCAGCCAGTTGGCCCTCTCCTACGAGCAGTACTTC.

This clonotype was counted a few times. The J gene is TRBJ2-3, the V gene TRBV29-1, with a weak D call TRBD2 (5 bases). Trimming shortened V by 8 bases and J by 10 bases, and 16 bases separated the two germline ends. CDR1 SQVTM and CDR2 ANQGSEA come from the germline V gene. The CDR3 contains 11 residues. CDR3 nucleotides: TGCAGCTTAACTTCACGGGGATCGCAGTATTTT. It codes for CSLTSRGSQYF.

This chain links TRBV15 with TRBJ1-4; tentative D call: TRBD1 (5 bases). Germline-derived CDR1 and CDR2 are LNHNV and YYDKDF (reference sequence). The CDR3 extends over 15 amino acids. V gave up 0 bases and J gave up 6 bases, with 11 bases separating them. As DNA, the CDR3 is TGTGCCACCAGCAGAGAACCGGGGGGAGATGAAAAACTGTTTTTT. Its translation is CATSREPGGDEKLFF.

CDR3 in amino acids: CASSRALRGVTNTEAFF. The CDR3, as DNA: TGTGCCAGCAGCAGAGCCCTGAGGGGGGTGACGAACACTGAAGCTTTCTTT. The chain links TRBV9 to TRBJ1-1; tentatively, D is TRBD1 (6 bases). The V gene lost 4 bases and the J gene lost 1 base, with 20 bases spanning the gap. CDR3 length: 17 amino acids. Germline CDR1 and CDR2: SGDLS and YYNGEE.

This clonotype was seen a few times. The rearrangement joins TRBV7-9 to TRBJ2-5; 10 nucleotides match TRBD1. Germline V lookup: CDR1 SEHNR, CDR2 FQNEAQ (reference sequence). CDR3 length: 14 amino acids. V lost 2 bases, J lost 6 bases, and 3 bases stayed unmatched. CDR3 nucleotide sequence: TGTGCCAGCAGCTTATTCGACAGGGGGCAGACCCAGTACTTC. It encodes CASSLFDRGQTQYF. Complete variable domain (other parts from reference TRBV7-9 and TRBJ2-5): DTGVSQNPRHKITKRGQNVTFRCDPISEHNRLYWYRQTLGQGPEFLTYFQNEAQLEKSRLLSDRFSAERPKGSFSTLEIQRTEQGDSAMYLCASSLFDRGQTQYFGPGTRLLVL.

The V call is TRBV15, the J call TRBJ1-6; D uncertain. Germline V CDR1 and CDR2: LNHNV, YYDKDF (reference sequence). Deletions cut 5 bases from V and 5 bases from J, with 10 bases between. This CDR3 comprises 14 residues. The CDR3 is CATSDDRDNSPLHF. In DNA form, the CDR3 reads TGTGCCACCAGCGACGACCGGGATAATTCACCCCTCCACTTT.

J is TRBJ1-2 and V is TRBV4-3; perhaps TRBD1 as D (5 bases). The CDR3 is 15 amino acids. The germline V gene encodes CDR1 LGHNA and CDR2 YSLEER. Trimming took off 0 bases at V and 1 base at J, with 9 bases between the two ends. CDR3 coding DNA: TGCGCCAGCAGCCAAGATCTGGGGCATAACTATGGCTACACCTTC. Translated: CASSQDLGHNYGYTF.

The sample holds a few counts of this clonotype. The CDR3 reads CASSAPLQGGNQPQHF. In DNA, the CDR3 is TGTGCCAGCAGTGCACCTCTACAGGGGGGGAATCAGCCCCAGCATTTT. The chain links TRBV6-1 to TRBJ1-5; 8 bases are shared with TRBD1. V was pared by 4 bases and J by 4 bases, with 9 bases of the junction left unmatched. Germline V lookup: CDR1 MNHNS, CDR2 SASEGT. The CDR3 covers 16 residues.

The rearrangement joins TRBV29-1 to TRBJ2-5; the D gene is possibly TRBD2 (5 bases). CDR1 is SQVTM and CDR2 is ANQGSEA in the germline V gene. V was cut by 7 bases and J by 2 bases, with 11 bases left in between. The CDR3 is 12 residues long. The CDR3 here is CSAGVLQETQYF. The CDR3, as DNA: TGCAGCGCCGGGGTACTACAAGAGACCCAGTACTTC.

The rearrangement joins TRBV12-3 or TRBV12-4 to TRBJ1-2; tentative D call: TRBD1 (5 bases). V was pared by 6 bases and J by 4 bases, with 15 bases between. The CDR3 sequence is 14 residues long. The CDR3 sequence is CASSLGRSRYGYTF. For the CDR3, the DNA is TGTGCCAGCAGCTTGGGACGGTCGCGCTATGGCTACACCTTC.

The DNA of the CDR3 is TGTGCCACCAGTGTGAGCAGGGGACCAAACACCGGGGAGCTGTTTTTT. This gives the protein CATSVSRGPNTGELFF. The chain is built from TRBV24-1 and TRBJ2-2, with D perhaps matching TRBD1 (6 bases). V lost 5 bases to trimming and J lost 2 bases, with 14 bases between them. Germline V gives CDR1 KGHDR, CDR2 SFDVKD. The CDR3 extends over 16 amino acids.

The CDR3 protein is CSGRRSVMNTEAFF. In nucleotides, the CDR3 is TGCAGCGGTCGGCGATCAGTTATGAACACTGAAGCTTTCTTT. The chain uses TRBV29-1 and TRBJ1-1; no firm D call. Germline CDR1 is SQVTM and CDR2 is ANQGSEA. Trimming pared 7 bases from V and 0 bases from J, leaving 15 bases between. The CDR3 length is 14 residues.

The chain has TRBV7-9 and TRBJ2-3; D unresolved. CDR1 SEHNR and CDR2 FQNEAQ come from the germline V gene (reference sequence). Trimming left V 7 bases short and J 4 bases short, with 12 bases between. The CDR3 spans 13 residues. CDR3 bases: TGTGCCAGCACTAGGGATGTACCAGATACGCAGTATTTT. Translating gives CASTRDVPDTQYF.

This clonotype was seen a few times. The chain is built from TRBV10-3 and TRBJ2-7; the D call may be TRBD1 or TRBD2 (6 bases each). The CDR3 runs to 13 residues. Germline lookup yields CDR1 ENHRY and CDR2 SYGVKD. Trimming stripped 10 bases from V and 4 bases from J, with 17 bases between. The CDR3 sequence is CATGRGPGYEQYF. The CDR3 coding sequence is TGTGCCACCGGTCGGGGGCCGGGGTACGAGCAGTACTTC.

The chain couples TRBV12-3 or TRBV12-4 to TRBJ2-5; 14 positions agree with TRBD2. With V trimmed by 5 bases and J by 5 bases, 10 bases remained unmatched. The CDR3 runs to 17 residues. CDR3 sequence reads: CASSPGLAGVLEETQYF. DNA for the CDR3: TGTGCCAGCAGTCCGGGACTAGCGGGGGTCTTAGAGGAGACCCAGTACTTC.

The chain links TRBV9 to TRBJ2-2, with a weak D call TRBD1 (6 bases). From germline, CDR1 is SGDLS and CDR2 YYNGEE. This CDR3 region has 16 residues. V shed 3 bases and J shed 2 bases, with 14 bases lying between them. The CDR3 DNA reads TGTGCCAGCAGCGCAAAGGCAGGGGTTAACACCGGGGAGCTGTTTTTT. It is translated as CASSAKAGVNTGELFF. Filled out from reference TRBV9 and TRBJ2-2, the complete variable domain reads DSGVTQTPKHLITATGQRVTLRCSPRSGDLSVYWYQQSLDQGLQFLIQYYNGEERAKGNILERFSAQQFPDLHSELNLSSLELGDSALYFCASSAKAGVNTGELFFGEGSRLTVL.

This clonotype was detected only a few times. The genes are TRBV29-1 and TRBJ1-2, with D tentatively TRBD1 (5 bases). This CDR3 has 13 residues. Germline V gene sequence: CDR1 SQVTM, CDR2 ANQGSEA. V dropped 5 bases and J dropped 4 bases, with 14 bases sitting between them. CDR3 sequence: CSVRRDVPYGYTF. CDR3 nucleotides: TGCAGCGTTAGAAGGGACGTCCCCTATGGCTACACCTTC. Full variable domain (rest looked up from reference TRBV29-1 and TRBJ1-2): SAVISQKPSRDICQRGTSLTIQCQVDSQVTMMFWYRQQPGQSLTLIATANQGSEATYESGFVIDKFPISRPNLTFSTLTVSNMSPEDSSIYLCSVRRDVPYGYTFGSGTRLTVV.

This clonotype has a count of ten or more. V and J are TRBV12-3 or TRBV12-4 and TRBJ1-1, with a tentative D call TRBD1 (5 bases). V lost 1 base, J lost 7 bases, and 7 bases lay in between. This CDR3 is 12 amino acids long. The CDR3 DNA sequence: TGTGCCAGCAGTTTAGATAGGGGTGAAGCTTTCTTT. Translating gives CASSLDRGEAFF.

The rearrangement joins TRBV28 to TRBJ2-3; D is uncertain. V shed 3 bases and J shed 2 bases, with 12 bases lying between them. CDR3 size: 15 residues. CDR1 and CDR2 from the germline V gene are MDHEN and SYDVKM. CDR3 residues: CASSFPGVPTDTQYF. CDR3 DNA sequence: TGTGCCAGCAGTTTTCCTGGGGTCCCCACAGATACGCAGTATTTT.

This clonotype has a handful of counts. The chain recombines TRBV5-5 with TRBJ2-5; no clear D. Germline values: CDR1 SGHKS, CDR2 YYEKEE (reference sequence). This CDR3 contains 14 residues. Trimming left V 2 bases short and J 2 bases short, with 10 bases between. The CDR3 bases are TGTGCCAGCAGCTTTCACCGGACGCAAGAGACCCAGTACTTC. Its protein is CASSFHRTQETQYF. Supplemented by reference TRBV5-5 and TRBJ2-5, the full variable domain reads DAGVTQSPTHLIKTRGQQVTLRCSPISGHKSVSWYQQVLGQGPQFIFQYYEKEERGRGNFPDRFSARQFPNYSSELNVNALLLGDSALYLCASSFHRTQETQYFGPGTRLLVL.

The chain uses TRBV29-1 and TRBJ2-3; D might be TRBD1 (7 bases). Germline CDR1 and CDR2: SQVTM and ANQGSEA. V lost 4 bases, J lost 5 bases, and 22 bases lay in between. The length of the CDR3 is 16 residues. The CDR3, as DNA: TGCAGCGTTGGCCCCCCCAGGGGGGCAAGGGGAGATACGCAGTATTTT. It yields the protein CSVGPPRGARGDTQYF.

As to this clonotype: Relative to the germline gene, one junction end is altered; a read error may explain this. V and J are TRBV12-3 or TRBV12-4 and TRBJ2-6; 8 bases are a match to TRBD1. The CDR3 has 19 amino acids. CDR3 in amino acids: CASTLRGQVTFSGANVLTF. The CDR3 bases are TGTGCCAGCACTTTAAGGGGACAGGTGACCTTCTCTGGGGCCAACGTCCTGACTTTC.

There are a few counts of this clonotype. The chain has TRBV5-1 and TRBJ2-5; D ambiguous. The CDR3 is made up of 14 amino acids. Germline-derived CDR1 and CDR2 are SGHRS and YFSETQ. Trimming left V 0 bases short and J 7 bases short, with 13 bases between. For the CDR3, the DNA is TGCGCCAGCAGCTTGGTAGGTGACATCGGGACCCAGTACTTC. This codes for CASSLVGDIGTQYF.

V gene TRBV20-1 combines with J gene TRBJ2-3; possible D gene TRBD2, 5 bases. Germline V gene lookup returns CDR1 DFQATT and CDR2 SNEGSKA (reference sequence). Trimming shortened V by 1 base and J by 0 bases, and 17 bases separated the two germline ends. CDR3 length equals 17 residues. CDR3 region: CSARGFGLALSTDTQYF. Written as DNA, the CDR3 is TGCAGTGCTAGAGGTTTCGGGCTAGCCCTAAGCACAGATACGCAGTATTTT.

The chain recombines TRBV4-1 with TRBJ2-3, with a possible D match to TRBD2 (5 bases). The CDR3 has 17 residues. Germline V gene lookup returns CDR1 MGHRA and CDR2 YSYEKL. The V gene lost 0 bases and the J gene lost 0 bases, with 13 bases spanning the gap. CDR3 sequence reads: CASSQDRAETSTDTQYF. The CDR3 DNA follows: TGCGCCAGCAGCCAAGATCGAGCGGAGACTAGCACAGATACGCAGTATTTT.